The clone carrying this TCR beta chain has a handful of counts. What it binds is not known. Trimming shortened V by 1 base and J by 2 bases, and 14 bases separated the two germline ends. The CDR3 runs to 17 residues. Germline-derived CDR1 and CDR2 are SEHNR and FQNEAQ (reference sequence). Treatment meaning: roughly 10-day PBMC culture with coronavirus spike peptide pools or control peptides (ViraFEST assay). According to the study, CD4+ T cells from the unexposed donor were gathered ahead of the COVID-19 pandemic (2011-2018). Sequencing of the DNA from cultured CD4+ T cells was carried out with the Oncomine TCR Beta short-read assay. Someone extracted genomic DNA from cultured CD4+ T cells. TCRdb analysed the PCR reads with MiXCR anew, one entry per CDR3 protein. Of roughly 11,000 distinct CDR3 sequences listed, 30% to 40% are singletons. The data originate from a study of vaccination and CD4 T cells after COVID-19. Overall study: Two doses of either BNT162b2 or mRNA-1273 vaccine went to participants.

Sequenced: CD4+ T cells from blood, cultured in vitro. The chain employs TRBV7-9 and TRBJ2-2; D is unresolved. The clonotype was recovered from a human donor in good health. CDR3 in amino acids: CASSLVVGRFNTGELFF. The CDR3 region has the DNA TGTGCCAGCAGCTTAGTGGTCGGTCGATTTAACACCGGGGAGCTGTTTTTT.